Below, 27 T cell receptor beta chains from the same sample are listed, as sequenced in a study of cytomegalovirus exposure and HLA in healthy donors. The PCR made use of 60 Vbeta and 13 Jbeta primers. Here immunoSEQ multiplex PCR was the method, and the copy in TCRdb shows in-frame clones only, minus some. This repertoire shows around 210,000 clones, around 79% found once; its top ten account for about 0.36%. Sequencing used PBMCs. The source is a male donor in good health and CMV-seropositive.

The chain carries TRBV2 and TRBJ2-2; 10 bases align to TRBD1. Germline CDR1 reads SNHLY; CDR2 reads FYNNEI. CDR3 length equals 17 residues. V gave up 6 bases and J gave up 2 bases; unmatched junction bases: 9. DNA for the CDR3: TGTGCCAGCAGGGTTGACAGGGGGCGCGGTAACACCGGGGAGCTGTTTTTT. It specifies CASRVDRGRGNTGELFF.

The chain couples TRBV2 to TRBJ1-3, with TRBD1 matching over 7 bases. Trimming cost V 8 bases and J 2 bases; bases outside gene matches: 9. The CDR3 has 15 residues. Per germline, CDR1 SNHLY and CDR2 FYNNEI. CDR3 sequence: CASDPTGTAGNTIYF. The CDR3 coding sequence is TGTGCCAGCGACCCCACAGGGACAGCTGGAAACACCATATATTTT.

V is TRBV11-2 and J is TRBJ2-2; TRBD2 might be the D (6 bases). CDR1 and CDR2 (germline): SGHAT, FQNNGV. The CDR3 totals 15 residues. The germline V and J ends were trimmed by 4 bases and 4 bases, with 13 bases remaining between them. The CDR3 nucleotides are TGTGCCAGCAGCTCTACTAGCACCGGCACCGGGGAGCTGTTTTTT. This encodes CASSSTSTGTGELFF.

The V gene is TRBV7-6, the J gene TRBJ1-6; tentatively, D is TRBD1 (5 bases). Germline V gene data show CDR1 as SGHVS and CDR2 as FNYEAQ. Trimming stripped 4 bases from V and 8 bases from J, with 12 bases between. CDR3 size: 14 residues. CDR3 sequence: CASSSDLGDSPLHF. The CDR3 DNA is TGTGCCAGCAGCTCCGATTTAGGGGATTCACCCCTCCACTTT.

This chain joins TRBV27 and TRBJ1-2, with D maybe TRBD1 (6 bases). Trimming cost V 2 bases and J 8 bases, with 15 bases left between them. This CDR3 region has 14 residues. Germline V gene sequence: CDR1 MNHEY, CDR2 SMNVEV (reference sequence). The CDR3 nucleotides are TGTGCCAGCAGTTTAACCCGACAGGTGCCCGGCTACACCTTC. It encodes CASSLTRQVPGYTF.

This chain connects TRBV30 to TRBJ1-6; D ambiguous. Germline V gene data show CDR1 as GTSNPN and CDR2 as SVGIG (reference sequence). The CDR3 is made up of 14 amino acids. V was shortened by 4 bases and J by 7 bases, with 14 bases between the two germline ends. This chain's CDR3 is CAWTFEVANSPLHF. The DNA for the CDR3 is TGTGCCTGGACCTTTGAGGTCGCGAATTCACCCCTCCACTTT.

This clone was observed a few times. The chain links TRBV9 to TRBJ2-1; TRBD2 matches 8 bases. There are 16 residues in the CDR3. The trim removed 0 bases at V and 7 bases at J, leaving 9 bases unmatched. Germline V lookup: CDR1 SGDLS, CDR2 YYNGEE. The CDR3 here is CASSVVGAGVGNEQFF. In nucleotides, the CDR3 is TGTGCCAGCAGCGTAGTCGGAGCGGGAGTCGGAAATGAGCAGTTCTTC.

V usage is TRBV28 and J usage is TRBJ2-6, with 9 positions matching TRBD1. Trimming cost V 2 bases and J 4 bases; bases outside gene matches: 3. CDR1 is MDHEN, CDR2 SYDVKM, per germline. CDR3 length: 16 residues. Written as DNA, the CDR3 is TGTGCCAGCAGTTTAGCAGGGACAGGGGGGGCCAACGTCCTGACTTTC. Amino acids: CASSLAGTGGANVLTF. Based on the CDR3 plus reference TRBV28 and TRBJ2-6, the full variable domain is DVKVTQSSRYLVKRTGEKVFLECVQDMDHENMFWYRQDPGLGLRLIYFSYDVKMKEKGDIPEGYSVSREKKERFSLILESASTNQTSMYLCASSLAGTGGANVLTFGAGSRLTVL.

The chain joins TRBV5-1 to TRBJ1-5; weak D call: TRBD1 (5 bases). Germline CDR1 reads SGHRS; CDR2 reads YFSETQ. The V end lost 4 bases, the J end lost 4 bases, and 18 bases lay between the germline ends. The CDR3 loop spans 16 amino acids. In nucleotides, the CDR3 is TGCGCCAGCAGCCCGGAGGGGCAGGGAGGTAATCAGCCCCAGCATTTT. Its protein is CASSPEGQGGNQPQHF.

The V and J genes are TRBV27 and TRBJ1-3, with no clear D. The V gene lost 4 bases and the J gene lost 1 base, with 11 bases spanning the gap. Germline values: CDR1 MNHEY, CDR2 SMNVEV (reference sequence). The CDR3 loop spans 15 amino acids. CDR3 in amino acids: CASSSRGDSGNTIYF. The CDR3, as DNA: TGTGCCAGCAGTTCCCGAGGAGATTCTGGAAACACCATATATTTT.

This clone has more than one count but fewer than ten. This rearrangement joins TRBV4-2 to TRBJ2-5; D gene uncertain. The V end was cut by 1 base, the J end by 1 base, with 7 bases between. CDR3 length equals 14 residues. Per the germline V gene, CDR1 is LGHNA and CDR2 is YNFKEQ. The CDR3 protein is CASSQVLAQETQYF. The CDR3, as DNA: TGTGCCAGCAGCCAAGTTTTGGCCCAAGAGACCCAGTACTTC.

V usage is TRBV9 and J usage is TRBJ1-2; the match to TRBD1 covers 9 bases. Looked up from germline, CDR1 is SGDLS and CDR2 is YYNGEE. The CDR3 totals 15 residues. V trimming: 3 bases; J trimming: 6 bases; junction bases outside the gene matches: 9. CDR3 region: CASSDYFGTGNGYTF. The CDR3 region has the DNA TGTGCCAGCAGCGACTACTTCGGGACAGGGAATGGCTACACCTTC.

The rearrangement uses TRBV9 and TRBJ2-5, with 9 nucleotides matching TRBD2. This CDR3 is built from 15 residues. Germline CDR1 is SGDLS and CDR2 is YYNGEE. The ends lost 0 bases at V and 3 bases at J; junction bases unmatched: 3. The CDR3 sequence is CASSVGGGGKETQYF. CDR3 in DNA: TGTGCCAGCAGCGTAGGCGGGGGGGGCAAAGAGACCCAGTACTTC.

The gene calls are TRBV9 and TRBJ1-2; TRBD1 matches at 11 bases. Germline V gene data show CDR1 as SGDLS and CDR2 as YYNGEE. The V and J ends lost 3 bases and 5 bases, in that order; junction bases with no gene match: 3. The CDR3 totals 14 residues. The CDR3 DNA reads TGTGCCAGCAGCGCTGGGACAGGGGGTTATGGCTACACCTTC. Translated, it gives CASSAGTGGYGYTF.

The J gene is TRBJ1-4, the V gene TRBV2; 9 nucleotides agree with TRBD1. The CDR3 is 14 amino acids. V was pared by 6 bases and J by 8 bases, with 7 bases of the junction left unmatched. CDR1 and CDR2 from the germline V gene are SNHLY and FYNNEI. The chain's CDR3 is CASRGGQGGEKLFF. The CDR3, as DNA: TGTGCCAGCAGGGGGGGACAGGGTGGCGAAAAACTGTTTTTT.

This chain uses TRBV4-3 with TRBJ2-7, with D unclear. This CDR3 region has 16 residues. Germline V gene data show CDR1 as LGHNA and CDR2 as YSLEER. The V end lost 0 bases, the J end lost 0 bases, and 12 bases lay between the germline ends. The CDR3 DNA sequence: TGCGCCAGCAGCCAAGATGTAGGCGGTAGCTCCTACGAGCAGTACTTC. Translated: CASSQDVGGSSYEQYF.

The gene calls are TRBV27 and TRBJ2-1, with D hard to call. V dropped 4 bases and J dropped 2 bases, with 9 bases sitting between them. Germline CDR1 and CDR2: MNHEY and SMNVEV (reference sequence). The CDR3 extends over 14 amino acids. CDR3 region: CASSSRGPYNEQFF. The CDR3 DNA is TGTGCCAGCAGTTCTCGAGGCCCCTACAATGAGCAGTTCTTC.

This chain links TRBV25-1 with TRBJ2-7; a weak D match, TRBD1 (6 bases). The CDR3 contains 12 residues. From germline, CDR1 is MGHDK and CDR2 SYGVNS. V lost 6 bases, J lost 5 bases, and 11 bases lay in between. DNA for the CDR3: TGTGCCAGCAGCTGGGGGCCCCACGAGCAGTACTTC. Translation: CASSWGPHEQYF.

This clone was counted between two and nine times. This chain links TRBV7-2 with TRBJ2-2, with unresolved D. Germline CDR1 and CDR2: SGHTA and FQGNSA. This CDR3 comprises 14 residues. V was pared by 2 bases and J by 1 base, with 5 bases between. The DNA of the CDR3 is TGTGCCAGCAGCTTACGACAGAACACCGGGGAGCTGTTTTTT. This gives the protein CASSLRQNTGELFF. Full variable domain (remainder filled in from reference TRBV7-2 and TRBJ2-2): GAGVSQSPSNKVTEKGKDVELRCDPISGHTALYWYRQSLGQGLEFLIYFQGNSAPDKSGLPSDRFSAERTGGSVSTLTIQRTQQEDSAVYLCASSLRQNTGELFFGEGSRLTVL.

For the CDR3, the DNA is TGTGCCAGCAGCGTTCTAGCGGGAGTAGGCGAGCAGTACTTC. Amino acids: CASSVLAGVGEQYF. The chain uses TRBV9 and TRBJ2-7; 10 bases map to TRBD2. V lost 2 bases and J lost 6; bases outside the gene matches: 5. Germline loops: CDR1 SGDLS, CDR2 YYNGEE. CDR3 length equals 14 residues.

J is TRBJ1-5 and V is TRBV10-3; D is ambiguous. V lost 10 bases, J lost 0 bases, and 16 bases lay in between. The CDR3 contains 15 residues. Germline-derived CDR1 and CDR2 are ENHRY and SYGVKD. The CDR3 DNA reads TGTGCCACCCAGTTAAACGGACTTAGCAATCAGCCCCAGCATTTT. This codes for CATQLNGLSNQPQHF.

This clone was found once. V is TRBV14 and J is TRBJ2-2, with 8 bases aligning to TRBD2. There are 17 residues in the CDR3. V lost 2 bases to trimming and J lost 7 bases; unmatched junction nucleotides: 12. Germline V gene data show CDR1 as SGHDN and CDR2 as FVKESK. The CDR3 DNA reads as TGTGCCAGCAGCCAATCTTTTGGAAGCGGGAGCTACGGGGAGCTGTTTTTT. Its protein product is CASSQSFGSGSYGELFF.

The CDR3 nucleotides read TGTGCCAGCAGCGCACACAGGGACACGGGGCAGTTCTTC. Residues: CASSAHRDTGQFF. The rearrangement joins TRBV9 to TRBJ2-1, with D tentatively TRBD1 (6 bases). CDR3 length equals 13 residues. V was shortened by 3 bases and J by 12 bases, with 16 bases between the two germline ends. Per germline, CDR1 SGDLS and CDR2 YYNGEE.

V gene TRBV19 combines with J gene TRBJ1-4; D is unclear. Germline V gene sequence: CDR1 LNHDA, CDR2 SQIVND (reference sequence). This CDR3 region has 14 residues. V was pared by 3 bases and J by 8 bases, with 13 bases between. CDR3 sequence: CASSMRVGGEKLFF. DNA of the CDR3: TGTGCCAGTAGTATGCGGGTGGGAGGAGAAAAACTGTTTTTT.

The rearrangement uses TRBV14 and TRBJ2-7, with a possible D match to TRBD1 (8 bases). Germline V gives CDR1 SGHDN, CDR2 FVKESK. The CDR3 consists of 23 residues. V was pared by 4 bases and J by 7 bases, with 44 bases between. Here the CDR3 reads CASSRGFRWGRWDGQGLSEEQYF. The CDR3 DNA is TGTGCCAGCAGCCGCGGTTTCCGTTGGGGTAGGTGGGATGGACAGGGACTATCTGAAGAGCAGTACTTC. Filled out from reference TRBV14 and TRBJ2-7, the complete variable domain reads EAGVTQFPSHSVIEKGQTVTLRCDPISGHDNLYWYRRVMGKEIKFLLHFVKESKQDESGMPNNRFLAERTGGTYSTLKVQPAELEDSGVYFCASSRGFRWGRWDGQGLSEEQYFGPGTRLTVT.

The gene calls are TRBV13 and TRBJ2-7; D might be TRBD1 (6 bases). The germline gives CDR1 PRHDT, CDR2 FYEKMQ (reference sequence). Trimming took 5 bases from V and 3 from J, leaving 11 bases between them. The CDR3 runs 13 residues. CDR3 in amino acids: CASSGEGVYEQYF. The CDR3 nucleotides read TGTGCCAGCAGCGGTGAGGGGGTCTACGAGCAGTACTTC.

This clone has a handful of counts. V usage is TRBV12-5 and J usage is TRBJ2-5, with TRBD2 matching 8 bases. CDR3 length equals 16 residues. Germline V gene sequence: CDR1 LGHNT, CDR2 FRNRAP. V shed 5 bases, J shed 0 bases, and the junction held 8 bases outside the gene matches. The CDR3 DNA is TGTGCTAGTGGTCTCCGGAGGCGGGGGGACCAAGAGACCCAGTACTTC. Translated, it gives CASGLRRRGDQETQYF.